The clone carrying this T cell receptor beta chain is a singleton in its sample. These data come from a study of T cells after somatic rescue of genetic block. The data were produced by immunoSEQ multiplex PCR, yet TCRdb's version contains in-frame clones alone and is incomplete. The sample yields more than 7,500 clones, about 67% seen once. V gave up 5 bases and J gave up 5 bases, with 22 bases separating them. Germline CDR1 and CDR2: SGHVT and SQSDAQ. The CDR3 runs to 18 residues. V gene TRBV7-4 combines with J gene TRBJ2-6; D is uncertain. This TCR came from a boy under 18. The sequenced material came from peripheral blood mononuclear cells (PBMCs). CDR3 sequence (DNA): TGTGCCAGCAGCGTCGCGAACAGCTCACAAAGTCGGGCCAACGTCCTGACTTTC. Translating it yields CASSVANSSQSRANVLTF.